These 28 T cell receptor beta chains share one sample of origin, sequenced in a study of blood T cell repertoires in COVID-19. Clones were sequenced by immunoSEQ multiplex PCR, and TCRdb holds only the in-frame ones, with some missing. The sample has around 260,000 clones, about 88% seen once. Sequencing used peripheral blood. Receptors were obtained from a man aged 18 to 30 with active or convalescent COVID-19.

The rearrangement links TRBV7-8 to TRBJ2-7, with TRBD1 matching over 7 bases. The V segment lost 8 bases and the J segment 4 bases; nucleotides outside the gene matches: 8. Germline CDR1 and CDR2: SGHVS and FQNEAQ. CDR3 length equals 13 residues. The CDR3 DNA sequence: TGTGCCAGCGCCGGGACAGCAACTTACGAGCAGTACTTC. Encoded protein: CASAGTATYEQYF.

This chain links TRBV28 with TRBJ2-7; D possibly corresponds to TRBD2 (7 bases). Germline V gives CDR1 MDHEN, CDR2 SYDVKM. The V gene lost 2 bases and the J gene lost 6 bases, with 17 bases spanning the gap. The CDR3 has 15 residues. CDR3 nucleotide sequence: TGTGCCAGCAGTTTAGGGGGGGCAGGGAAATCCGAGCAGTACTTC. This translates into CASSLGGAGKSEQYF.

This chain connects TRBV18 to TRBJ2-3; 8 bases match TRBD2. Germline loops: CDR1 KGHSH, CDR2 LQKENI. J gave up 3 bases and V 4 bases, and 18 bases lay outside the gene matches. This CDR3 has 19 residues. This chain's CDR3 is CASSLSLGFPGGPTDTQYF. CDR3 in DNA: TGTGCCAGCTCACTGTCGCTTGGGTTTCCGGGAGGGCCGACAGATACGCAGTATTTT.

The J gene is TRBJ2-5, the V gene TRBV28, with a tentative D call TRBD1 (6 bases). Trimming took 7 bases from V and 8 from J, leaving 17 bases between them. CDR1 and CDR2 (germline): MDHEN, SYDVKM. The length of the CDR3 is 13 residues. In DNA, the CDR3 is TGTGCCAGCACCGGGACCGGGACAAAAACCCAGTACTTC. It specifies CASTGTGTKTQYF.

The rearrangement uses TRBV24-1 and TRBJ2-5; 10 bases agree with TRBD2. V dropped 2 bases and J dropped 3; count of bases not matched to a gene: 14. The CDR3 contains 19 residues. Per the germline V gene, CDR1 is KGHDR and CDR2 is SFDVKD. The CDR3 sequence is CATSDSLLSSGGREETQYF. CDR3 nucleotides: TGTGCCACCAGTGATTCCTTATTGAGTAGCGGGGGGAGGGAAGAGACCCAGTACTTC.

V and J are TRBV7-9 and TRBJ2-7; no definite D call. The ends were cut back, 0 bases at V and 3 bases at J, with 6 bases in the middle. Germline V gene lookup returns CDR1 SEHNR and CDR2 FQNEAQ (reference sequence). The length of the CDR3 is 13 residues. CDR3 DNA sequence: TGTGCCAGCAGCTTAGCGCAGGACTACGAGCAGTACTTC. This codes for CASSLAQDYEQYF.

The J gene is TRBJ1-1, the V gene TRBV6-5; 7 bases are shared with TRBD1. Unmatched junction bases numbered 8, after V lost 6 bases and J lost 4 bases. This CDR3 is 14 amino acids long. CDR1 is MNHEY and CDR2 is SVGAGI in the germline V gene. CDR3 sequence reads: CASSLRGRSTEAFF. The CDR3 bases are TGTGCCAGCAGCCTAAGGGGGCGAAGCACTGAAGCTTTCTTT.

The chain carries TRBV9 and TRBJ1-3; unclear D gene. The CDR3 is 13 amino acids. Germline loops: CDR1 SGDLS, CDR2 YYNGEE. V gave up 4 bases and J gave up 1 base, with 6 bases separating them. In nucleotides, the CDR3 is TGTGCCAGCAGCTCCGCGTCTGGAAACACCATATATTTT. This encodes CASSSASGNTIYF.

This clone was detected once. The rearrangement links TRBV7-8 to TRBJ2-1; D not resolved. Germline V gives CDR1 SGHVS, CDR2 FQNEAQ. Deletions cut 3 bases from V and 8 bases from J, with 8 bases between. The CDR3 spans 12 residues. The CDR3 nucleotides read TGTGCCAGCAGCTTCTTGGCTGATGAGCAGTTCTTC. This codes for CASSFLADEQFF.

The rearrangement uses TRBV5-4 and TRBJ1-5; 8 nucleotides agree with TRBD1. V lost 2 bases to trimming and J lost 6 bases; unmatched junction nucleotides: 13. The CDR3 contains 17 residues. Germline CDR1 SGHNT, CDR2 YYREEE (reference sequence). The CDR3 loop reads CASSFDRGTRILQPQHF. CDR3 nucleotide sequence: TGTGCCAGCAGCTTTGACAGGGGAACTCGGATCCTTCAGCCCCAGCATTTT.

This clone was seen just once. The V call is TRBV19, the J call TRBJ1-5; D uncertain. The CDR3 is 15 residues long. The germline V gene has CDR1 LNHDA and CDR2 SQIVND (reference sequence). With 3 bases removed from V and 6 bases from J, the gap between germline ends came to 15 bases. CDR3 loop: CASSMRGGPGQPQHF. The CDR3 nucleotides read TGTGCCAGTAGTATGCGGGGAGGTCCGGGTCAGCCCCAGCATTTT.

This chain uses TRBV14 with TRBJ2-7; tentatively, D is TRBD2 (5 bases). The CDR3 is 14 residues long. Trimming removed 1 base from V and 7 bases from J, with 14 bases in between. Germline-derived CDR1 and CDR2 are SGHDN and FVKESK. The CDR3: CASSQAMSPGEQYF. For the CDR3, the DNA is TGTGCCAGCAGCCAAGCTATGAGCCCGGGGGAGCAGTACTTC.

A word on this clone: A clone one base away is much larger, so this may be a read error. Within the sample, other DNA sequences also encode this same CDR3. V gene TRBV11-3 combines with J gene TRBJ1-1; unclear D gene. CDR1 SGHNT and CDR2 YENEEA come from the germline V gene. The CDR3 consists of 13 residues. V gave up 5 bases and J gave up 1 base, with 8 bases separating them. The CDR3 DNA reads as TGTGCCAGCAGCCCTCAGGAGAACACTGAAGCTTTCTTT. Its protein is CASSPQENTEAFF.

The chain recombines TRBV6-5 with TRBJ1-6; 11 nucleotides match TRBD1. There are 14 residues in the CDR3. The V gene's germline CDR1 is MNHEY and CDR2 SVGAGI. Losses at the gene ends were 5 bases for V and 9 bases for J; bases not matched to a gene: 3. CDR3 in DNA: TGTGCCAGCAGTACGGACAGGGGGCTTTCACCCCTCCACTTT. Protein sequence: CASSTDRGLSPLHF.

CDR3 DNA sequence: TGCGCCAGCAGCCAGAGCGCTAGCGGGGGGTCAGATACGCAGTATTTT. Translated: CASSQSASGGSDTQYF. This chain links TRBV4-1 with TRBJ2-3, with 11 positions matching TRBD2. CDR1 is MGHRA, CDR2 YSYEKL, per germline. J gave up 4 bases and V 3 bases, and 6 bases lay outside the gene matches. The CDR3 runs to 16 residues.

This CDR3 is CASSLIGGDGYTF. The CDR3 bases are TGTGCCAGCAGCTTGATAGGAGGCGATGGCTACACCTTC. The V call is TRBV5-4, the J call TRBJ1-2, with D uncertain. Germline lookup yields CDR1 SGHNT and CDR2 YYREEE (reference sequence). The CDR3 contains 13 residues. The ends were cut back, 1 base at V and 6 bases at J, with 10 bases in the middle.

Written as DNA, the CDR3 is TGCAGTGCTAGTCCAGCGGGGGGGCCGGATACGCAGTATTTT. It yields the protein CSASPAGGPDTQYF. V is TRBV20-1 and J is TRBJ2-3; TRBD2 agrees at 10 bases. The germline CDR1 and CDR2 sequences are DFQATT and SNEGSKA (reference sequence). The V and J ends lost 3 bases and 6 bases, in that order; junction bases with no gene match: 6. The CDR3 sequence is 14 residues long.

Here the CDR3 DNA reads TGTGCCAGCATTCCGAGTAAGGGGGGGTCCTACGAGCAGTACTTC. Protein: CASIPSKGGSYEQYF. This rearrangement joins TRBV25-1 to TRBJ2-7; a possible D gene is TRBD2 (7 bases). The V end was cut by 7 bases, the J end by 1 base, with 17 bases between. The CDR3 spans 15 residues. Germline V CDR1 and CDR2: MGHDK, SYGVNS.

The chain is built from TRBV5-5 and TRBJ1-4; 8 nucleotides align to TRBD1. Looked up from germline, CDR1 is SGHKS and CDR2 is YYEKEE (reference sequence). This CDR3 has 15 amino acids. Germline trimming cut 0 bases from V and 7 bases from J; bases unmatched to any gene: 5. The CDR3 here is CASSLDAGGFEKLFF. DNA of the CDR3: TGTGCCAGCAGCTTGGATGCAGGGGGCTTTGAAAAACTGTTTTTT.

This chain links TRBV5-4 with TRBJ1-2, with D maybe TRBD1 (5 bases). The V and J ends lost 4 bases and 5 bases respectively, with 12 bases between them. Germline CDR1 SGHNT, CDR2 YYREEE (reference sequence). The CDR3 is made up of 13 amino acids. In DNA, the CDR3 is TGTGCCAGCAGCGCGAGCGGGGCGTATGGCTACACCTTC. Protein sequence: CASSASGAYGYTF.

The J gene is TRBJ2-4, the V gene TRBV5-8; D call uncertain. This CDR3 is built from 15 residues. V lost 4 bases, J lost 2 bases, and 13 bases lay in between. CDR1 and CDR2 from the germline V gene are SGHTS and YDEGEE. The CDR3 protein is CASSPKLVSKNIQYF. In DNA, the CDR3 is TGTGCCAGCAGCCCTAAGCTGGTTTCCAAAAACATTCAGTACTTC.

This chain connects TRBV19 to TRBJ2-2, with a possible D match to TRBD1 (6 bases). Germline-derived CDR1 and CDR2 are LNHDA and SQIVND (reference sequence). Trimming left V 4 bases short and J 0 bases short, with 12 bases between. This CDR3 contains 16 residues. CDR3 DNA sequence: TGTGCCAGTAGTACTTCAGGACAGCCGAACACCGGGGAGCTGTTTTTT. Translated: CASSTSGQPNTGELFF.

The chain uses TRBV7-9 and TRBJ2-7, with 9 bases that match TRBD1. CDR1 is SEHNR and CDR2 is FQNEAQ in the germline V gene (reference sequence). The length of the CDR3 is 14 residues. V shed 5 bases and J 5 bases; nucleotides not matched to a gene: 7. CDR3 region: CASSQGQGVNEQYF. The CDR3 DNA is TGTGCCAGCAGCCAGGGACAGGGTGTGAACGAGCAGTACTTC.

This clone has just a few counts. The gene calls are TRBV9 and TRBJ1-4; TRBD1 agrees at 7 bases. Germline trimming cut 4 bases from V and 5 bases from J; bases unmatched to any gene: 5. The CDR3 is made up of 14 amino acids. Germline V gene sequence: CDR1 SGDLS, CDR2 YYNGEE. Here the CDR3 reads CASSPGTENEKLFF. In DNA form, the CDR3 reads TGTGCCAGCAGCCCCGGGACAGAAAATGAAAAACTGTTTTTT.

The chain has TRBV7-9 and TRBJ2-7; D is perhaps TRBD1 (6 bases). Trimming cost V 1 base and J 6 bases, with 13 bases left between them. This CDR3 has 14 residues. Germline V CDR1 and CDR2: SEHNR, FQNEAQ (reference sequence). The CDR3 coding sequence is TGTGCCAGCAGCTTAGACATGCACAGGGTCGAGCAGTACTTC. The encoded protein is CASSLDMHRVEQYF.

The CDR3, as DNA: TGTGCCAGCAGCTACCCATCCCCTTCGGGTGTATCTAATGAAAAACTGTTTTTT. This translates into CASSYPSPSGVSNEKLFF. The V and J genes are TRBV28 and TRBJ1-4; D gene ambiguous. Germline CDR1 and CDR2: MDHEN and SYDVKM. The ends were cut back, 6 bases at V and 3 bases at J, with 23 bases in the middle. The CDR3 is 18 residues long.

V and J are TRBV6-5 and TRBJ1-1; D is uncertain. Deletions cut 1 base from V and 1 base from J, with 10 bases between. This CDR3 has 15 amino acids. Germline V gene sequence: CDR1 MNHEY, CDR2 SVGAGI. The CDR3 loop is CASSYLGDKNTEAFF. Written as DNA, the CDR3 is TGTGCCAGCAGTTACTTGGGAGACAAGAACACTGAAGCTTTCTTT.

J is TRBJ2-1 and V is TRBV12-3 or TRBV12-4, with D unclear. The V gene lost 6 bases and the J gene lost 9 bases, with 15 bases spanning the gap. The CDR3 consists of 13 residues. CDR3 loop: CASSPTRVGEQFF. In DNA, the CDR3 is TGTGCCAGCAGCCCTACCCGGGTGGGTGAGCAGTTCTTC.